Following are 4 T cell receptor beta chains from one sample sequenced in a study of blood T cell repertoires in COVID-19. Method: immunoSEQ multiplex PCR; TCRdb's copy keeps in-frame clones and lacks some. This sample has 120,000 or so clones, with under 75% found just once. Input material: peripheral blood. The source of these receptors is a woman aged 55 to 70 with acute or convalescent COVID-19.

This clone has just a few counts. This chain uses TRBV2 with TRBJ2-3; a possible D gene is TRBD1 (5 bases). The CDR3 spans 12 residues. Germline lookup yields CDR1 SNHLY and CDR2 FYNNEI. With 6 bases removed from V and 7 bases from J, the gap between germline ends came to 11 bases. The CDR3 sequence: CASRAGQNTQYF. DNA for the CDR3: TGTGCCAGCAGAGCCGGACAAAATACGCAGTATTTT.

The table lists this clone with a count of one. This chain links TRBV3-1 (or the pseudogene TRBV3-2) with TRBJ1-6; 7 bases match TRBD1. The CDR3 loop spans 18 amino acids. Trimming at V came to 0 bases and at J to 8 bases, leaving 13 bases not matched to a gene. CDR1 is LGHDT, CDR2 YNNKEL, per germline (reference sequence). CDR3 protein: CASSQDLGQYFSDSPLHF. CDR3 coding DNA: TGTGCCAGCAGCCAAGATTTGGGACAGTATTTTTCGGATTCACCCCTCCACTTT.

This clone was seen just once. The rearrangement links TRBV30 to TRBJ1-2; D is undetermined. This CDR3 has 13 residues. V dropped 4 bases and J dropped 3 bases, with 12 bases sitting between them. Germline-derived CDR1 and CDR2 are GTSNPN and SVGIG (reference sequence). In nucleotides, the CDR3 is TGTGCCTGGAATTCGGGATTTCACTATGGCTACACCTTC. Translated: CAWNSGFHYGYTF.

The chain combines TRBV5-1 with TRBJ2-6; a weak D match, TRBD1 (6 bases). Trimming removed 5 bases from V and 0 bases from J, with 15 bases in between. This CDR3 is 17 amino acids long. The germline CDR1 and CDR2 sequences are SGHRS and YFSETQ. CDR3 sequence: CASRATGPLSGANVLTF. CDR3 nucleotide sequence: TGCGCCAGCAGGGCAACAGGGCCCCTCTCTGGGGCCAACGTCCTGACTTTC.